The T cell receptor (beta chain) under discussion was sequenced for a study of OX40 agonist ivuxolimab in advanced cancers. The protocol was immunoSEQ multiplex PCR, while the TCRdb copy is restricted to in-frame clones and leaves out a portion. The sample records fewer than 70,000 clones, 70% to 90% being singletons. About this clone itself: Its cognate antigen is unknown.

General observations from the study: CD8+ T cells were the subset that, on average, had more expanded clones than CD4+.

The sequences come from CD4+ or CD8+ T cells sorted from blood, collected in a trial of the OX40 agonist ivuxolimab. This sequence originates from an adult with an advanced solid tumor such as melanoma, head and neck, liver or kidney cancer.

DNA for the CDR3: TGCGCCAGCAGCGGCTCGGTGGGAGATACGCAGTATTTT. The encoded protein is CASSGSVGDTQYF. The rearrangement joins TRBV4-1 to TRBJ2-3; D not certain. The CDR3 runs to 13 residues. Germline-derived CDR1 and CDR2 are MGHRA and YSYEKL. Deletions cut 5 bases from V and 5 bases from J, with 11 bases between.